The T cell receptor beta chain under discussion was sequenced for a study of radiation and T cells in renal cell carcinoma. Only in-frame clones appear in the TCRdb table, and some are missing; sequencing was by immunoSEQ multiplex PCR. The table records over 120,000 clones, 75% to 90% of them present only once. Time point meaning: blood 4 weeks post-SBRT, at nephrectomy. The sample's treatment: 15 Gy SBRT to primary tumor, nephrectomy 4 weeks later. Specimen: blood, collected from a patient whose treatment included radiotherapy and nephrectomy. The sequence was collected from a woman in her forties or fifties with renal cell carcinoma.

The CDR3 coding sequence is TGTGCCAGCAGTAGGGGGAATTACGGGGAGGGCTACACCTTC. It translates to CASSRGNYGEGYTF. This chain joins TRBV6-5 and TRBJ1-2; tentative D call: TRBD1 (6 bases). Trimming shortened V by 5 bases and J by 8 bases, and 18 bases separated the two germline ends. This CDR3 has 14 amino acids. CDR1 MNHEY and CDR2 SVGAGI come from the germline V gene.